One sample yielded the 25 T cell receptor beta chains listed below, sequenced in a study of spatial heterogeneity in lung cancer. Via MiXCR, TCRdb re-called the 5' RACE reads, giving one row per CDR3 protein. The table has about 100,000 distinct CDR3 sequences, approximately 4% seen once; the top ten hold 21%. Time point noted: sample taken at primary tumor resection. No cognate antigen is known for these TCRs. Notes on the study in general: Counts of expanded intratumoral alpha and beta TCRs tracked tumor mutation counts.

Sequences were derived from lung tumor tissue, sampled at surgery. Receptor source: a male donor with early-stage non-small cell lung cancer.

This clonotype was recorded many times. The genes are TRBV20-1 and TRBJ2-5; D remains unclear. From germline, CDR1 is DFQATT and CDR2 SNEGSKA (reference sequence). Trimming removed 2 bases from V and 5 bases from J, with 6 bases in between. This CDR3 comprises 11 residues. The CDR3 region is CSARSGETQYF. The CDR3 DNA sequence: TGCAGTGCTAGATCCGGGGAGACCCAGTACTTC.

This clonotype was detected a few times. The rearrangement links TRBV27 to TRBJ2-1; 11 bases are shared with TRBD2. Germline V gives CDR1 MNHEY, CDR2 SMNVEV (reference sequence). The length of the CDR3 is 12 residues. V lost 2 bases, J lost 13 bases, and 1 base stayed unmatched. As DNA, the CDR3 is TGTGCCAGCAGTTTAACTAGCGGGAGTCAGTTCTTC. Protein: CASSLTSGSQFF.

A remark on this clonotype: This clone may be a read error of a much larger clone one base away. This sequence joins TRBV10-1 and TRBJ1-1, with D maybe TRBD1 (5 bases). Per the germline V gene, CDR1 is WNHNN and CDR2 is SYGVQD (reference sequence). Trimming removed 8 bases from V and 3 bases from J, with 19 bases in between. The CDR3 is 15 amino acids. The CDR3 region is CASCGTGRPYTEAFF. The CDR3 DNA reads TGCGCCAGCTGTGGAACGGGGCGACCCTACACTGAAGCTTTCTTT.

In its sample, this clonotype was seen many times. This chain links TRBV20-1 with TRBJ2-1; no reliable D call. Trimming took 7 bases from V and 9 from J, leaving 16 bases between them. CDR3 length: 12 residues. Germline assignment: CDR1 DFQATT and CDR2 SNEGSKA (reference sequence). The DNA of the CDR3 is TGCAGTGGACGCGGATCCGTGGGTGAGCAGTTCTTC. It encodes CSGRGSVGEQFF.

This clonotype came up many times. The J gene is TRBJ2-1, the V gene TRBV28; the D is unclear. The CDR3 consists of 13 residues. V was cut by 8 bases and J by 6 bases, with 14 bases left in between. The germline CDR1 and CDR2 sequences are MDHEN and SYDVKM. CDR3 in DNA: TGTGCCAGCGCGGAGAACCAACTCAATGAGCAGTTCTTC. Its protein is CASAENQLNEQFF.

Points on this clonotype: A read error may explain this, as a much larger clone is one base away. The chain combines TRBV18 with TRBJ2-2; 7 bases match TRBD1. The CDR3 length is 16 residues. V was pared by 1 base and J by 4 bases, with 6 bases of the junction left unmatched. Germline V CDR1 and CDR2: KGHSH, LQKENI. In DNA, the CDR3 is TGTGCCAGCTCACCACGCAAGACAGGGAGCACCGGGGAGCTGTTTTTT. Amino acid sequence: CASSPRKTGSTGELFF. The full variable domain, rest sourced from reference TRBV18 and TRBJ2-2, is NAGVMQNPRHLVRRRGQEARLRCSPMKGHSHVYWYRQLPEEGLKFMVYLQKENIIDESGMPKERFSAEFPKEGPSILRIQQVVRGDSAAYFCASSPRKTGSTGELFFGEGSRLTVL.

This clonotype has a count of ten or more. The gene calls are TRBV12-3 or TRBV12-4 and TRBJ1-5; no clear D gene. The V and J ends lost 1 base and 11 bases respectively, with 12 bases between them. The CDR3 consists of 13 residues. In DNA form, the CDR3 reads TGTGCCAGCAGTTTAGGCGAACCCCGGGCCCAGCATTTT. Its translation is CASSLGEPRAQHF.

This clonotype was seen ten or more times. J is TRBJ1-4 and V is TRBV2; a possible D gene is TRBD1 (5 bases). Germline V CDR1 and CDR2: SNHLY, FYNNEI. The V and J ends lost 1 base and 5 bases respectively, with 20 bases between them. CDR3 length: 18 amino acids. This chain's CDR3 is CASSEVGTGVILNEKLFF. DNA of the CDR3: TGTGCCAGCAGTGAAGTAGGGACCGGAGTTATTTTGAATGAAAAACTGTTTTTT.

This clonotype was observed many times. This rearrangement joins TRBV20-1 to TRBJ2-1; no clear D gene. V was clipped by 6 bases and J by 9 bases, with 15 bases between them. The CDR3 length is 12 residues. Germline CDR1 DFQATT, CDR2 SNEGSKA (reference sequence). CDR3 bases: TGCAGTGCGCCAATGAGGTTAGGTGAGCAGTTCTTC. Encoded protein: CSAPMRLGEQFF.

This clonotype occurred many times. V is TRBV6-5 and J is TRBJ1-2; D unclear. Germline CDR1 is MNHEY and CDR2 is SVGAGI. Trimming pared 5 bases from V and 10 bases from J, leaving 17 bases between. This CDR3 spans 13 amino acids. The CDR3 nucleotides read TGTGCCAGCAGTGTAGGTGCTAGTGGAGACTACACCTTC. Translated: CASSVGASGDYTF.

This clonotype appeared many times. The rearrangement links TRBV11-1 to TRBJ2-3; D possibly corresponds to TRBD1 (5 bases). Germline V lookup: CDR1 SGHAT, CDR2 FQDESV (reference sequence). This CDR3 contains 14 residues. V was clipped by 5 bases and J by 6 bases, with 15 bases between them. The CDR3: CASSLSTHRDTQYF. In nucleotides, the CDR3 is TGTGCCAGCAGCCTTAGTACCCACAGGGATACGCAGTATTTT.

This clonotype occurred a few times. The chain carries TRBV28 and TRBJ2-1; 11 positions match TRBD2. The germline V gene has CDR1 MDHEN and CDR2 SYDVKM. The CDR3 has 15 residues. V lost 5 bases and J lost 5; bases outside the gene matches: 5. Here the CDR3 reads CASSLTSGGNNEQFF. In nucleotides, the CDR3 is TGTGCCAGCAGTCTTACTAGCGGGGGAAACAATGAGCAGTTCTTC.

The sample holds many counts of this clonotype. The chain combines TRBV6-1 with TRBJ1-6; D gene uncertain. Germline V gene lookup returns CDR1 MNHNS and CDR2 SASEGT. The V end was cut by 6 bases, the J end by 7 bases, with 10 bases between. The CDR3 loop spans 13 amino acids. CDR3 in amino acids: CASSETRNSPLHF. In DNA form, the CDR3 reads TGTGCCAGCAGCGAAACTCGGAATTCACCCCTCCACTTT.

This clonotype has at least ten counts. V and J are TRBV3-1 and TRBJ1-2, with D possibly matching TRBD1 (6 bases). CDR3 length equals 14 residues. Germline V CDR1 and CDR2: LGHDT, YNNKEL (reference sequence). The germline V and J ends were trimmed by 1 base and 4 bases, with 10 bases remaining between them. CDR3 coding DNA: TGTGCCAGCAGCCAAGGCAGGGGATCCTATGGCTACACCTTC. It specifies CASSQGRGSYGYTF.

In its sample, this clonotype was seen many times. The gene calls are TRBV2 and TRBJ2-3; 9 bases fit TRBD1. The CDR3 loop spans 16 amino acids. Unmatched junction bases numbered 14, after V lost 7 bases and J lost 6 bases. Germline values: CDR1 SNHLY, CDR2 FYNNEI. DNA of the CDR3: TGTGCCAGCACAGGAGCGGGACAGGGCCTCCCTGATACGCAGTATTTT. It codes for CASTGAGQGLPDTQYF.

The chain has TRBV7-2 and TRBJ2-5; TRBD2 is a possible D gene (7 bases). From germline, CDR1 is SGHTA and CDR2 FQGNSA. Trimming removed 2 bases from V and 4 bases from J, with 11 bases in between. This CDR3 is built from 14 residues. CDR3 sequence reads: CASSLPGGSETQYF. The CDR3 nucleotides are TGTGCCAGCAGCTTACCGGGGGGCTCAGAGACCCAGTACTTC.

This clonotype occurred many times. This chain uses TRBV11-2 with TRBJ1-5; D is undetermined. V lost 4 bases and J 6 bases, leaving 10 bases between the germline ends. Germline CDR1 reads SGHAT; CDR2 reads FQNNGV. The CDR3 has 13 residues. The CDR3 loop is CASSSGWGQPQHF. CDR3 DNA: TGTGCCAGCAGCTCGGGGTGGGGTCAGCCCCAGCATTTT. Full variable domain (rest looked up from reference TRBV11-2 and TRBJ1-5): EAGVAQSPRYKIIEKRQSVAFWCNPISGHATLYWYQQILGQGPKLLIQFQNNGVVDDSQLPKDRFSAERLKGVDSTLKIQPAKLEDSAVYLCASSSGWGQPQHFGDGTRLSIL.

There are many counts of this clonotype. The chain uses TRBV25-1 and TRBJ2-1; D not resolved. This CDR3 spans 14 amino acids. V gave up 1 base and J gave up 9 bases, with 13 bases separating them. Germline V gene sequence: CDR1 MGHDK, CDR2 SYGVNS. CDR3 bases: TGTGCCAGCAGTGAATTTGGTTCGGGCGGTGAGCAGTTCTTC. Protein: CASSEFGSGGEQFF.

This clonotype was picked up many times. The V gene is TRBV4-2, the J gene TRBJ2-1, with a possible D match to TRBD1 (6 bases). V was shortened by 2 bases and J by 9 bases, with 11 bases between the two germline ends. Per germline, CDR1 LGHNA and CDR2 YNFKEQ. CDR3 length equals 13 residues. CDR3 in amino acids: CASSQQGRSEQFF. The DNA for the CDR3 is TGTGCCAGCAGCCAACAGGGGAGAAGTGAGCAGTTCTTC.

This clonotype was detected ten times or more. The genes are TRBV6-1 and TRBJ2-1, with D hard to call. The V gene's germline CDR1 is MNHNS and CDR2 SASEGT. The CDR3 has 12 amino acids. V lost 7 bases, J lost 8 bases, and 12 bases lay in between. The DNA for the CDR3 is TGTGCCAGCACTAGGGATCGCTATGAGCAGTTCTTC. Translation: CASTRDRYEQFF.

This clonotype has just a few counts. CDR3 sequence: CASSKGVQETQYF. In DNA, the CDR3 is TGCGCCAGCTCAAAAGGGGTCCAAGAGACCCAGTACTTC. This chain connects TRBV4-1 to TRBJ2-5; TRBD1 is a possible D gene (5 bases). The length of the CDR3 is 13 residues. Germline CDR1 is MGHRA and CDR2 is YSYEKL. V was shortened by 8 bases and J by 1 base, with 11 bases between the two germline ends.

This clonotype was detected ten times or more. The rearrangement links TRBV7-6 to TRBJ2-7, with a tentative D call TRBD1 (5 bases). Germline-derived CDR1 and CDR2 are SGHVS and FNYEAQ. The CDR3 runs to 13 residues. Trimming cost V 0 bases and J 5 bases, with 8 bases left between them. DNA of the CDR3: TGTGCCAGCAGCTTAGCGGGGCGCAACGAGCAGTACTTC. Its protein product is CASSLAGRNEQYF.

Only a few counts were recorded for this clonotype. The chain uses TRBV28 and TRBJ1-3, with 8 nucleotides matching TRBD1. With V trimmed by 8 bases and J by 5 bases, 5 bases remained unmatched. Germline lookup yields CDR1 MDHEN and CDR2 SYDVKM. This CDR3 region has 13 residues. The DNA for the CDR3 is TGTGCCAGCCGGGGGACAGGTAGAAACACCATATATTTT. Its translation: CASRGTGRNTIYF.

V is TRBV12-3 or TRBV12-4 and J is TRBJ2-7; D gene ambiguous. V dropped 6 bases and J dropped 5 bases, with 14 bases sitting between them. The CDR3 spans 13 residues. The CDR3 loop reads CASRGMVGNEQYF. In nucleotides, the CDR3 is TGTGCCAGCAGGGGCATGGTGGGTAACGAGCAGTACTTC.

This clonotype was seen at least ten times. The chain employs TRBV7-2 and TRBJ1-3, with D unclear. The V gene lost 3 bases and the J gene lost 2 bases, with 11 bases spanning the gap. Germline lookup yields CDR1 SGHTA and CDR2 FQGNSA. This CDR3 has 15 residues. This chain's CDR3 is CASSLGRPTGNTIYF. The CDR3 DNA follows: TGTGCCAGCAGCTTGGGCCGGCCTACTGGAAACACCATATATTTT.